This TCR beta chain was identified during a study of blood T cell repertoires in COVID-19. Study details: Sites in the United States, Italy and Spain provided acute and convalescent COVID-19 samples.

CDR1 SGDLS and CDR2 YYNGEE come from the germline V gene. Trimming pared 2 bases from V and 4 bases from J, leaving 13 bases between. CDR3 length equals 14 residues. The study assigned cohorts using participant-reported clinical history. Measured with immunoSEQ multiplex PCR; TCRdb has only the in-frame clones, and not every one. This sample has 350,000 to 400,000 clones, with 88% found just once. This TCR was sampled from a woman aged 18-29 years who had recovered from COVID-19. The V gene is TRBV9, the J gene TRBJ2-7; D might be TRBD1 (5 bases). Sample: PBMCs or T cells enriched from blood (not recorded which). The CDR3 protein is CASSVAAAGYEQYF. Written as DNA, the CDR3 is TGTGCCAGCAGCGTGGCTGCCGCAGGGTACGAGCAGTACTTC.